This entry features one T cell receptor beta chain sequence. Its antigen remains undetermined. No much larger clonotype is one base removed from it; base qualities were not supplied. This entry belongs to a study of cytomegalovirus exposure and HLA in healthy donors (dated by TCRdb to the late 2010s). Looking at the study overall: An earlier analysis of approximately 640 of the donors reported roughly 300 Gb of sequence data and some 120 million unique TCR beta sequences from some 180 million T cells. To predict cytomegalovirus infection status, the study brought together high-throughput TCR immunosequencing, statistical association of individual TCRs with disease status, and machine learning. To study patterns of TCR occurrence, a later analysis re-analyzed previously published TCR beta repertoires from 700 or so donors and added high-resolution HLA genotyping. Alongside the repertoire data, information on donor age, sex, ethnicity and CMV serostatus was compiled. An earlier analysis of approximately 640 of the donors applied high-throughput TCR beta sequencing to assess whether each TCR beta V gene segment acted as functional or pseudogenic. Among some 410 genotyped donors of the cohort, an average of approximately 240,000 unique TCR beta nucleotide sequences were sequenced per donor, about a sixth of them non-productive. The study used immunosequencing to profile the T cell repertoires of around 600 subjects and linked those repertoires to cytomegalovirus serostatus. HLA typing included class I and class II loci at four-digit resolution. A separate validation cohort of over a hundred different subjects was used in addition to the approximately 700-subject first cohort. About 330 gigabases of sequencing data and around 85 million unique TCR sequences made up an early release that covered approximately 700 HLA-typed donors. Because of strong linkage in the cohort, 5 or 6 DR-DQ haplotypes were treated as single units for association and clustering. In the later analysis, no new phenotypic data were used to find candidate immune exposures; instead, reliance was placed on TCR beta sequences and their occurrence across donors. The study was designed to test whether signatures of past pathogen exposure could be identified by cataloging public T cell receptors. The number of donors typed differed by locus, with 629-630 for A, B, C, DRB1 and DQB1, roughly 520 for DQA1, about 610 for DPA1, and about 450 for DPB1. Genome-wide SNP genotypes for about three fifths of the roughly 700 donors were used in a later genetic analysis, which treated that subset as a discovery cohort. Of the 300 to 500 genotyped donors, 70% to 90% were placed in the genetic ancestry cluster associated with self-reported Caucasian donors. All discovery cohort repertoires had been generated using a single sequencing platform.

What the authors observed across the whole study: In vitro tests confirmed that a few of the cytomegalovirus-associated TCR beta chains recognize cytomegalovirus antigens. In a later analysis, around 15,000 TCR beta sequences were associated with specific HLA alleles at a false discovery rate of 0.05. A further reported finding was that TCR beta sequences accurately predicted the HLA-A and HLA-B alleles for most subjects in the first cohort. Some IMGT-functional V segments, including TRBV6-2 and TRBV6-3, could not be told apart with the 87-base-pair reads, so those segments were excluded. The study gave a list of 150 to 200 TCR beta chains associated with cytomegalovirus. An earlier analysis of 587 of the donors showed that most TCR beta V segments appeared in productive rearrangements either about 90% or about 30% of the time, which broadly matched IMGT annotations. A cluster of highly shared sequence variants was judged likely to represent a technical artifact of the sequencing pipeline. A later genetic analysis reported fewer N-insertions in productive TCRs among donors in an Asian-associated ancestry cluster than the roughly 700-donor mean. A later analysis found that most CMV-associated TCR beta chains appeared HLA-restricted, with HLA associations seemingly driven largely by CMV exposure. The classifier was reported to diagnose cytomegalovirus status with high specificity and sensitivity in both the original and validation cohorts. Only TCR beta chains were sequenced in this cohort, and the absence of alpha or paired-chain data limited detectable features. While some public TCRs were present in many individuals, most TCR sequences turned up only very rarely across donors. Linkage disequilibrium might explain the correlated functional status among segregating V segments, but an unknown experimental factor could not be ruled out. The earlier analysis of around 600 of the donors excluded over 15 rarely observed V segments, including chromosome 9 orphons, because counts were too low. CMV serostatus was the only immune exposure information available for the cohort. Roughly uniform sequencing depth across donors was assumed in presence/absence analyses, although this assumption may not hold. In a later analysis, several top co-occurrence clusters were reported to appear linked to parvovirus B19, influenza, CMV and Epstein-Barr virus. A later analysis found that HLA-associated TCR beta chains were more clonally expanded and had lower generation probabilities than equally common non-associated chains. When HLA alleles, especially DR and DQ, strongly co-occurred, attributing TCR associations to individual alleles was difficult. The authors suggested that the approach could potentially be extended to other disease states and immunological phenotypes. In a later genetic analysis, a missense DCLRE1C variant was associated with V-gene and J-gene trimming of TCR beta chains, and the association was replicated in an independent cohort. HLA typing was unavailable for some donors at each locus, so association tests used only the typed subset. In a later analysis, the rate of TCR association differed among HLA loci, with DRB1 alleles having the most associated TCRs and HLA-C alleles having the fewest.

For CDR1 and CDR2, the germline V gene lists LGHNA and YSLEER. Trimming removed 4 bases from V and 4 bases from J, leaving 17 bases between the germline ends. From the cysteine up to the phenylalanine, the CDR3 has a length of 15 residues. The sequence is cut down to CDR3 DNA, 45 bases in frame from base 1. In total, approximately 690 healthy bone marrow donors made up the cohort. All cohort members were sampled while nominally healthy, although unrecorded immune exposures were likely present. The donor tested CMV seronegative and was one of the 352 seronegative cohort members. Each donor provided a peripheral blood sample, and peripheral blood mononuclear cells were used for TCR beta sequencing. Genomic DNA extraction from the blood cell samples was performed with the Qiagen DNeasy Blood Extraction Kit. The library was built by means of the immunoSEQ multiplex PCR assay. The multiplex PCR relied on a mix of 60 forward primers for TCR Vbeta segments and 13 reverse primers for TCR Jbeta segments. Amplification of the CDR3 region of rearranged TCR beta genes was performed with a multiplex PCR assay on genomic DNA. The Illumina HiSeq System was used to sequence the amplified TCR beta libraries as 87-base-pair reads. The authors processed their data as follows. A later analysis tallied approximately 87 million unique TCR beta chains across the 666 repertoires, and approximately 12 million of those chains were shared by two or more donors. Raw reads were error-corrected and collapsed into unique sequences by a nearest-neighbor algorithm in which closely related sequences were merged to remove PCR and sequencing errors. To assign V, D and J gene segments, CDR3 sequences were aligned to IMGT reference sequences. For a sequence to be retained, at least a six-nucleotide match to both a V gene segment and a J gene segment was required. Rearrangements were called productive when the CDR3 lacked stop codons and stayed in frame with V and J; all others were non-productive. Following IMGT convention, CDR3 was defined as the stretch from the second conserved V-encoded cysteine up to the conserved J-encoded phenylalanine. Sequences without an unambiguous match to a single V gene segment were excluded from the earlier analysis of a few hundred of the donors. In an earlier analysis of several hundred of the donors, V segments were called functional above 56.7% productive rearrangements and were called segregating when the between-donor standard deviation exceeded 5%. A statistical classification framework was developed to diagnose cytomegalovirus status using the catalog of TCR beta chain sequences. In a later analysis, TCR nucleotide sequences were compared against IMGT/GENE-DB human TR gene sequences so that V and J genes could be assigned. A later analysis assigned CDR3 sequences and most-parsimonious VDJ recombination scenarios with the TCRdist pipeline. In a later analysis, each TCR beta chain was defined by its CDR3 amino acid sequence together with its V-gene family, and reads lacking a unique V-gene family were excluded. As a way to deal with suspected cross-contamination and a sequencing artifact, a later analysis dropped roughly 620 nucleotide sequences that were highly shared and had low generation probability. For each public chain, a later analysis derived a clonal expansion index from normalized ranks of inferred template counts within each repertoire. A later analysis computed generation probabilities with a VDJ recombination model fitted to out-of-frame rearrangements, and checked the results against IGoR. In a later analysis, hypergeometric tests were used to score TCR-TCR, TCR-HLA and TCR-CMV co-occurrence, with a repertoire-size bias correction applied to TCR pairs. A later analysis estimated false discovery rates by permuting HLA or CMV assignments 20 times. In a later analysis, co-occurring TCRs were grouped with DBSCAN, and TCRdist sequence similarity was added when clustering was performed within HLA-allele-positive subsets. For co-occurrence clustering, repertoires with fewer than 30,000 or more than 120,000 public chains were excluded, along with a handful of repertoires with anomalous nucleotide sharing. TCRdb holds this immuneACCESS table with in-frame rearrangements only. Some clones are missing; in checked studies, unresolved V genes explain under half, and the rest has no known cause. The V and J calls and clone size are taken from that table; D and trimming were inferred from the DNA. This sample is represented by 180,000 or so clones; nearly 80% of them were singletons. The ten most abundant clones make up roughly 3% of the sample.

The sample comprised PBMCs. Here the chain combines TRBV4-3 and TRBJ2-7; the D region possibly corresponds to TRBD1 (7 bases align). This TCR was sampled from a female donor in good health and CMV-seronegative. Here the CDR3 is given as CASSRSRQGGYEQYF. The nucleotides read TGCGCCAGCAGCCGAAGTAGGCAGGGGGGATACGAGCAGTACTTC.